The 16 T cell receptor beta chains below come from one sample, sequenced in a study of blood T cell repertoires in COVID-19 (dated by TCRdb to about 2020). The library was produced with the immunoSEQ multiplex PCR assay. The table comes from immuneACCESS by way of TCRdb, which keeps in-frame sequences with V and J called. Part of the clones is missing from these tables; in studies checked, under half for an unresolved V gene and the rest for unknown reasons. Recorded for this sample are hundreds of thousands of clones; around nine tenths of them occurred a single time. Together, the top ten hold over 2.5% of the sample. Sequenced input: peripheral blood. The receptors stem from a human donor in a cohort sampled during active COVID-19.

The chain couples TRBV6-1 to TRBJ2-7; 11 bases match TRBD1. V was pared by 4 bases and J by 3 bases, with 8 bases of the junction left unmatched. Germline values: CDR1 MNHNS, CDR2 SASEGT. CDR3 length: 16 residues. This chain's CDR3 is CASSVTGTGGVYEQYF. The CDR3 nucleotides read TGTGCCAGCAGTGTTACTGGGACAGGGGGGGTCTACGAGCAGTACTTC.

This clone was seen a single time. The gene calls are TRBV18 and TRBJ2-3; perhaps TRBD2 as D (7 bases). Trimming took 1 base from V and 5 from J, leaving 16 bases between them. The CDR3 has 16 residues. In germline, CDR1 is KGHSH, CDR2 LQKENI. CDR3 DNA sequence: TGTGCCAGCTCACCACGGGGGGGGCCACCGTTAGATACGCAGTATTTT. Amino acids: CASSPRGGPPLDTQYF.

Concerning this clone: Its ends do not fully match the called genes, so a read error is possible. This chain uses TRBV2 with TRBJ2-6; no firm D call. From germline, CDR1 is SNHLY and CDR2 FYNNEI. The CDR3 consists of 14 residues. CDR3 in DNA: TGTGCCAGCCGCGGTGGCTCTGCGGCCAACGTCCTGACTTTC. This sequence encodes CASRGGSAANVLTF.

About this clone itself: The same CDR3 arises from other DNA sequences in this sample as well. V usage is TRBV19 and J usage is TRBJ2-1, with TRBD1 identical over 9 bases. The V and J ends lost 3 bases and 5 bases, in that order; junction bases with no gene match: 2. This CDR3 is 14 amino acids long. Per the germline V gene, CDR1 is LNHDA and CDR2 is SQIVND (reference sequence). The CDR3 sequence is CASSIRTGDNEQFF. CDR3 in DNA: TGTGCCAGTAGTATCCGGACAGGGGACAATGAGCAGTTCTTC.

The genes are TRBV6-1 and TRBJ2-3; the D gene is possibly TRBD1 (7 bases). CDR3 length equals 15 residues. The ends were cut back, 2 bases at V and 3 bases at J, with 12 bases in the middle. Germline loops: CDR1 MNHNS, CDR2 SASEGT. The CDR3 DNA reads TGTGCCAGCAGTGAATCGACAGGGAGGACAGATACGCAGTATTTT. Translating gives CASSESTGRTDTQYF.

V is TRBV24-1 and J is TRBJ2-1, with D maybe TRBD1 (6 bases). The CDR3 is made up of 14 amino acids. V was clipped by 5 bases and J by 8 bases, with 15 bases between them. The germline CDR1 and CDR2 sequences are KGHDR and SFDVKD. The CDR3 DNA follows: TGTGCCACCAGTGCCACGGACAGAGTCCATGAGCAGTTCTTC. It encodes CATSATDRVHEQFF.

The chain recombines TRBV7-3 with TRBJ2-6; no definite D call. CDR3 size: 15 residues. Germline lookup yields CDR1 SGHTA and CDR2 FQGTGA. Trimming pared 2 bases from V and 2 bases from J, leaving 7 bases between. The CDR3 here is CASSLVFAGANVLTF. CDR3 nucleotides: TGTGCCAGCAGCTTAGTGTTCGCTGGGGCCAACGTCCTGACTTTC.

This clone appeared a few times. The chain couples TRBV18 to TRBJ1-5, with a weak D call TRBD1 (6 bases). This CDR3 is 14 amino acids long. Trimming removed 3 bases from V and 3 bases from J, with 9 bases in between. Per germline, CDR1 KGHSH and CDR2 LQKENI. The CDR3 DNA is TGTGCCAGCTCACCGGACAGTCCCAATCAGCCCCAGCATTTT. This sequence encodes CASSPDSPNQPQHF.

This clone was detected only once. This chain connects TRBV7-6 to TRBJ2-2; 8 bases line up with TRBD1. The CDR3 extends over 15 amino acids. The J segment lost 1 base and the V segment lost 4 bases, leaving 2 bases of the junction unmatched. Per the germline V gene, CDR1 is SGHVS and CDR2 is FNYEAQ. CDR3 loop: CASSSGTGNTGELFF. The CDR3, as DNA: TGTGCCAGCAGCTCCGGGACAGGGAACACCGGGGAGCTGTTTTTT.

The chain uses TRBV3-1 (or the pseudogene TRBV3-2) and TRBJ1-6; the match to TRBD1 covers 8 bases. This CDR3 comprises 14 residues. V lost 4 bases and J lost 11; bases outside the gene matches: 7. Germline V gives CDR1 LGHDT, CDR2 YNNKEL (reference sequence). The CDR3 region has the DNA TGTGCCAGCAGCCTAAGGGACAGGTCTACACCCCTCCACTTT. Its protein is CASSLRDRSTPLHF.

This chain uses TRBV5-1 with TRBJ2-3, with TRBD2 matching 9 bases. Germline loops: CDR1 SGHRS, CDR2 YFSETQ. The V gene end was trimmed by 0 bases and the J gene end by 5 bases; junction bases not matched to a gene: 4. CDR3 length: 15 residues. Written as DNA, the CDR3 is TGCGCCAGCAGCTTGGGCGGTAGCGGGAGAGATACGCAGTATTTT. This translates into CASSLGGSGRDTQYF.

The chain is built from TRBV14 and TRBJ2-7; perhaps TRBD2 as D (5 bases). This CDR3 contains 15 residues. In germline, CDR1 is SGHDN, CDR2 FVKESK. Trimming took off 5 bases at V and 1 base at J, with 15 bases between the two ends. The CDR3 here is CASSRGPAFSYEQYF. CDR3 nucleotide sequence: TGTGCCAGCAGCAGAGGGCCGGCCTTTTCCTACGAGCAGTACTTC.

J is TRBJ2-5 and V is TRBV5-1, with TRBD2 matching 9 bases. The junction had 10 bases not matched to a gene; V was cut back by 2 bases and J by 2 bases. The V gene's germline CDR1 is SGHRS and CDR2 YFSETQ. The CDR3 is made up of 17 amino acids. The CDR3 nucleotides are TGCGCCAGCAGCTTAGCAGCGGGGGGTCCCTCTCAAGAGACCCAGTACTTC. As protein: CASSLAAGGPSQETQYF.

DNA of the CDR3: TGCGCCAGCAGCTTGGAGCCAGGCCCAAACTATGGCTACACCTTC. Its protein product is CASSLEPGPNYGYTF. The genes are TRBV5-1 and TRBJ1-2; no reliable D call. The ends were cut back, 0 bases at V and 2 bases at J, with 11 bases in the middle. Germline lookup yields CDR1 SGHRS and CDR2 YFSETQ. The CDR3 is 15 amino acids.

The rearrangement joins TRBV9 to TRBJ2-2; maybe TRBD2 (5 bases). Germline V gene data show CDR1 as SGDLS and CDR2 as YYNGEE. The V end was cut by 4 bases, the J end by 1 base, with 11 bases between. The CDR3 totals 15 residues. CDR3 amino acids: CASSPRAVNTGELFF. The CDR3 nucleotides read TGTGCCAGCAGCCCGCGGGCCGTGAACACCGGGGAGCTGTTTTTT.

This chain links TRBV3-1 (or the pseudogene TRBV3-2) with TRBJ2-7, with D unclear. V lost 1 base and J 5 bases, leaving 12 bases between the germline ends. This CDR3 comprises 14 residues. Germline V CDR1 and CDR2: LGHDT, YNNKEL (reference sequence). DNA of the CDR3: TGTGCCAGCAGCCAAGGGAGAGGTTCGCACGAGCAGTACTTC. Encoded protein: CASSQGRGSHEQYF.